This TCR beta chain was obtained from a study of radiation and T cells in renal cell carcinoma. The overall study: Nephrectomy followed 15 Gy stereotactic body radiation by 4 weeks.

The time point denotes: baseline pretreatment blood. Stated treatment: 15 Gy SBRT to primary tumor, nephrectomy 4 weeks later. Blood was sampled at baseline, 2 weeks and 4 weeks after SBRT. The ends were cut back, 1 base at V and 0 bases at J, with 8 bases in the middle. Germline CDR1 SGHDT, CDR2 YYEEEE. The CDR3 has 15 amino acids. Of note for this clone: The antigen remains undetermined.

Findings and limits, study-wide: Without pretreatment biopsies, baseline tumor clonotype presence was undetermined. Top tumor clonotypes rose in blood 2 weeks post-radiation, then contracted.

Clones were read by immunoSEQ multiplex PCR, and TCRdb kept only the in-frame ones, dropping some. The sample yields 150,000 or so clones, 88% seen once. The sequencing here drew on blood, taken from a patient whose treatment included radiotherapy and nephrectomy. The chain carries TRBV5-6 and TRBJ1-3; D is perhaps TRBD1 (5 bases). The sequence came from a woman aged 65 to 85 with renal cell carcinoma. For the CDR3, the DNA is TGTGCCAGCAGCTTGCCGGGGGGCTCTGGAAACACCATATATTTT. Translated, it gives CASSLPGGSGNTIYF.